In this sample, the clone carrying this T cell receptor (beta chain) turned up a few times. Its antigen is undetermined. The data are from a study of T cells in Graves' hyperthyroidism and ophthalmopathy. Study details: Before treatment of any kind, peripheral blood was taken at initial diagnosis.

Hyperthyroidism patients were newly diagnosed, had disease duration under 2 months, and were aged 18 to 65 years. CDR1 and CDR2 from the germline V gene are ENHRY and SYGVKD. After removal of 6 bases from V and 2 bases from J, the junction contained 5 bases not matched to a gene. CDR3 length: 14 amino acids. Study conclusions and caveats: Blood also showed most of the thyroid clonotypes that were expanded above 0.001.

Amplification of TCR beta CDR3 regions used RNA as the template. RT-PCR in the first round (using the HTBI primer set) targeted the TCR CDR3. TCRdb re-called the multiplex PCR reads with MiXCR, one entry per CDR3 protein. The sample yields about 590,000 distinct CDR3 sequences, about 15% seen once. The TCR was taken from a woman in her thirties with Graves' hyperthyroidism. The V and J genes are TRBV10-3 and TRBJ2-3; 7 bases match TRBD1. Sequences were obtained from blood. The CDR3 bases are TGTGCCATCAGACTAGGACAGGACACAGATACGCAGTATTTT. It codes for CAIRLGQDTDTQYF.